This TCR beta chain emerged from a study of T cell changes during pregnancy in multiple sclerosis (dated by TCRdb to the late 2010s). About the investigation overall: The study looked at changes in the T cell repertoire across pregnancy in women with multiple sclerosis.

A remark on this clone: The antigen it binds to is not known. Qualities for individual bases were not recorded, and no much larger clone is one base off.

Library generation was performed with the immunoSEQ multiplex PCR assay. The source is immuneACCESS, and TCRdb retained only in-frame sequences with V and J called. Part of the clones is not carried over; for the studies checked, unresolved V genes explain less than half of this, and the remainder is unexplained. In this sample the table shows tens of thousands of clones, around nine tenths of which occur a single time. The ten largest account for roughly 3.7% of the sample. The sequence was obtained from a female donor in good health, enrolled as a control in a pregnancy study. The material was CD4+ T cells from peripheral blood mononuclear cells, obtained in the first trimester of pregnancy.

The CDR3 amino acid sequence is: CASSPGQAIGVDTQYF. Here is the DNA: TGTGCCAGCAGCCCAGGACAGGCGATTGGGGTAGATACGCAGTATTTT. This chain joins TRBV5-5 to TRBJ2-3; TRBD1 aligns with 7 central bases. The CDR3 runs 16 amino acids, cysteine and phenylalanine included. Only CDR3 DNA remains: 48 bases, in frame from the first base. V loses 4 bases at its end and J loses 5 bases; junction bases beyond the gene matches: 13. The germline V gene (reference sequence) yields SGHKS for CDR1 and YYEKEE for CDR2.